This T cell receptor (beta chain) came from a study of blood T cells in healthy people across ages. Study findings and constraints: Higher diversity and more naive CD4+ cells were features of long-lived donors, compared to aged donors. It was not known whether donors were CMV positive (a possible confounder of expanded clonotype changes).

Germline CDR1 reads SNHLY; CDR2 reads FYNNEI. V dropped 6 bases and J dropped 2; count of bases not matched to a gene: 9. This CDR3 spans 15 amino acids. As regards this clonotype: Its antigen is still unknown.

Sample-barcoded 5' priming and a J-beta primer mix drove a second PCR of roughly 6 to 12 cycles. Using its own MiXCR run on the 5' RACE reads, TCRdb lists one record per CDR3 protein. The sample gives more than 600,000 distinct CDR3 sequences, approximately 25% of which show up once; more than 8.5% is in the top ten. These data also featured in a second study, about T cells of mothers and their children. That paper states: RNA was extracted, and all of it went into cDNA synthesis at roughly 1.5 ug per 15 ul. Second-PCR amplification with M1S added sample barcodes and 2-4 random nucleotides.

The chain couples TRBV2 to TRBJ2-7; 8 bases line up with TRBD1. The sequence was collected from a boy between 10 and 17 years old in good health. Sequenced material: blood. CDR3 protein: CASRLGQGDTYEQYF. Here the CDR3 DNA reads TGTGCCAGCAGATTAGGACAGGGAGATACCTACGAGCAGTACTTC. Full variable domain (outside the CDR3, taken from reference TRBV2 and TRBJ2-7): EPEVTQTPSHQVTQMGQEVILRCVPISNHLYFYWYRQILGQKVEFLVSFYNNEISEKSEIFDDQFSVERPDGSNFTLKIRSTKLEDSAMYFCASRLGQGDTYEQYFGPGTRLTVT.